The 11 T cell receptor beta chains reported below all come from one sample, sequenced in a study of control samples from healthy donors and cancer patients. The assay was immunoSEQ multiplex PCR, and TCRdb's table has in-frame clones only and misses some. The sample consists of approximately 150,000 clones, around 88% of them appearing once. Sequenced material: blood. The receptors were gathered from a man between 18 and 35 years old in good health.

This CDR3 reads CASSLGAGPTIYGYTF. As DNA, the CDR3 is TGTGCCAGCAGCTTAGGCGCAGGGCCAACTATTTATGGCTACACCTTC. The chain links TRBV11-2 to TRBJ1-2; tentative D call: TRBD1 (5 bases). The V end lost 1 base, the J end lost 5 bases, and 17 bases lay between the germline ends. CDR3 length: 16 amino acids. CDR1 and CDR2 from the germline V gene are SGHAT and FQNNGV.

The chain recombines TRBV7-8 with TRBJ1-5; D call uncertain. Germline values: CDR1 SGHVS, CDR2 FQNEAQ. The V end was cut by 3 bases, the J end by 0 bases, with 6 bases between. This CDR3 is 14 amino acids long. CDR3 coding DNA: TGTGCCAGCAGCTTCCCATATAGCAATCAGCCCCAGCATTTT. Translation gives CASSFPYSNQPQHF.

The genes are TRBV7-9 and TRBJ1-2; TRBD1 matches 8 bases. Per the germline V gene, CDR1 is SEHNR and CDR2 is FQNEAQ (reference sequence). Trimming cost V 5 bases and J 4 bases; bases outside gene matches: 3. The CDR3 is 13 residues long. CDR3 bases: TGTGCCAGCAGCCCCGGACAGGGCTATGGCTACACCTTC. It codes for CASSPGQGYGYTF. Combining the CDR3 with reference TRBV7-9 and TRBJ1-2 gives the whole variable domain DTGVSQNPRHKITKRGQNVTFRCDPISEHNRLYWYRQTLGQGPEFLTYFQNEAQLEKSRLLSDRFSAERPKGSFSTLEIQRTEQGDSAMYLCASSPGQGYGYTFGSGTRLTVV.

The gene calls are TRBV10-2 and TRBJ1-1; D is undetermined. Trimming removed 5 bases at V and 2 bases at J, with 9 bases between. The CDR3 has 13 residues. Germline lookup yields CDR1 WSHSY and CDR2 SAAADI. In nucleotides, the CDR3 is TGCGCCAGCAGTCCGCTACCAAACACTGAAGCTTTCTTT. Its protein product is CASSPLPNTEAFF.

This chain connects TRBV2 to TRBJ2-1, with TRBD1 as a possible D gene (5 bases). Germline V CDR1 and CDR2: SNHLY, FYNNEI. Trimming took off 4 bases at V and 7 bases at J, with 11 bases between the two ends. This CDR3 is 13 amino acids long. CDR3 protein: CASSVVGENEQFF. CDR3 DNA: TGTGCCAGCAGTGTTGTAGGGGAAAATGAGCAGTTCTTC.

J is TRBJ2-3 and V is TRBV4-2, with a possible D match to TRBD2 (5 bases). Germline loops: CDR1 LGHNA, CDR2 YNFKEQ. The V and J ends lost 2 bases and 0 bases respectively, with 15 bases between them. The CDR3 consists of 17 residues. CDR3 DNA sequence: TGTGCCAGCAGCCAAATGGCGGCGGGCTCAAGCACAGATACGCAGTATTTT. Protein: CASSQMAAGSSTDTQYF.

V gene TRBV24-1 combines with J gene TRBJ2-1; TRBD1 matches 7 bases. V was pared by 4 bases and J by 8 bases, with 16 bases of the junction left unmatched. Germline CDR1 reads KGHDR; CDR2 reads SFDVKD. This CDR3 region has 17 residues. CDR3 in amino acids: CATSDRGSLLSRDEQFF. The DNA for the CDR3 is TGTGCCACCAGTGACAGGGGGTCCCTCCTGTCCCGGGATGAGCAGTTCTTC.

The chain links TRBV9 to TRBJ2-2; perhaps D is TRBD1 or TRBD2 (7 bases each). CDR3 length: 15 amino acids. Germline CDR1 and CDR2: SGDLS and YYNGEE. Between the trimmed V and J ends, which lost 4 bases and 3 bases, there was a span of 13 bases. CDR3 residues: CASSSSGGDTGELFF. As DNA, the CDR3 is TGTGCCAGCAGCTCATCAGGGGGGGACACCGGGGAGCTGTTTTTT. Using reference TRBV9 and TRBJ2-2 for the parts outside the CDR3, the full variable domain is DSGVTQTPKHLITATGQRVTLRCSPRSGDLSVYWYQQSLDQGLQFLIQYYNGEERAKGNILERFSAQQFPDLHSELNLSSLELGDSALYFCASSSSGGDTGELFFGEGSRLTVL.

The chain links TRBV18 to TRBJ1-3; TRBD1 is a possible D gene (5 bases). This CDR3 has 17 residues. Germline V lookup: CDR1 KGHSH, CDR2 LQKENI. V was pared by 4 bases and J by 0 bases, with 16 bases between. CDR3 in amino acids: CASSRSPGGSSGNTIYF. The DNA for the CDR3 is TGTGCCAGCTCACGAAGCCCGGGGGGGAGCTCTGGAAACACCATATATTTT.

This CDR3 is CASRPRTGTVSPLHF. The DNA for the CDR3 is TGTGCCAGCAGACCTCGGACAGGGACGGTTTCACCCCTCCACTTT. This sequence joins TRBV2 and TRBJ1-6, with 8 bases matching TRBD1. V lost 6 bases to trimming and J lost 9 bases; unmatched junction nucleotides: 10. CDR3 length equals 15 residues. CDR1 is SNHLY and CDR2 is FYNNEI in the germline V gene. Complete variable domain (other parts from reference TRBV2 and TRBJ1-6): EPEVTQTPSHQVTQMGQEVILRCVPISNHLYFYWYRQILGQKVEFLVSFYNNEISEKSEIFDDQFSVERPDGSNFTLKIRSTKLEDSAMYFCASRPRTGTVSPLHFGNGTRLTVT.

The chain couples TRBV7-9 to TRBJ2-7; D is undetermined. The CDR3 runs 12 residues. V shed 6 bases and J shed 7 bases, with 13 bases lying between them. Germline-derived CDR1 and CDR2 are SEHNR and FQNEAQ (reference sequence). CDR3 sequence (DNA): TGTGCCAGCAGGTTCAACGAACGGGAGCAGTACTTC. Translated: CASRFNEREQYF.